This T cell receptor (beta chain) was observed in a study of blood T cell repertoires in COVID-19. The overall study: Donors in the United States, Italy and Spain gave samples during acute or convalescent COVID-19. The analysed material was cDNA or gDNA that came from T cells, B-cell-depleted T cells, or PBMCs.

In the original processing: Using reference gene primer amplification, nucleated cell counts were estimated. The table came from immunoSEQ multiplex PCR; TCRdb's copy has only in-frame clones and leaves some out. The V and J calls and clone size are taken from that table; D and trimming were inferred from the DNA. Among 200,000 to 250,000 clones listed, 65% to 90% were seen once. V lost 6 bases and J lost 2, with 9 bases in between. Germline lookup yields CDR1 MNHEY and CDR2 SVGAGI. This CDR3 comprises 13 residues. The receptor's source is a woman in her sixties or seventies with acute or convalescent COVID-19. This rearrangement joins TRBV6-5 to TRBJ2-3; a weak D match, TRBD1 (5 bases). The specimen was peripheral blood. The CDR3 nucleotides are TGTGCCAGCAGAGAGACAGCCACAGATACGCAGTATTTT. Amino acids: CASRETATDTQYF.